This TCR beta chain was sequenced for a study of T-cell memory formation after mild COVID-19. Study at large: Clustering of TCRs was largely donor specific.

Study-wide findings and caveats: Clones that contracted clustered mainly in CM and EM if CD4+ and in EMRA if CD8+. Clones contracting over day 15 to 85 were CD4/CD8 balanced, with later expanders leaning CD4+.

Germline CDR1 is MNHEY and CDR2 is SVGAGI. Trimming shortened V by 6 bases and J by 6 bases, and 14 bases separated the two germline ends. There are 13 residues in the CDR3. About this clonotype itself: The antigen is undetermined.

It was 5'RACE with constant-segment primers that produced the TCR alpha and TCR beta cDNA libraries, which carried sample barcodes and UMIs. TCRdb redid the calling of the 5' RACE reads with MiXCR, one entry per CDR3 protein. Here the sample spans about 60,000 distinct CDR3 sequences, about 12% being singletons. The clonotype was recovered from a man younger than 35 who had mild COVID-19 (a few samples of this study predate the infection). Cell type and time point are not known. The chain carries TRBV6-5 and TRBJ1-2; D may be TRBD1 (5 bases). Input material: PBMCs or a T cell subset sorted from them (not recorded which). CDR3 coding DNA: TGTGCCAGCAGAAGGGGTCATGGGGATGGCTACACCTTC. It specifies CASRRGHGDGYTF.